The source of this T cell receptor beta chain is a study of early T cells in non-severe SARS-CoV-2 infection. On the study more broadly: Bulk RNA isolated from unsorted whole blood underwent sequencing; chains were not paired.

Individual cDNA molecules were tagged with unique molecular identifiers, the study reported. Each CDR3 protein is one row after TCRdb ran MiXCR on the 5' RACE reads. The profile shows under 60,000 distinct CDR3 sequences, approximately 10% of them singletons. This CDR3 region has 13 residues. Per the germline V gene, CDR1 is SGHKS and CDR2 is YYEKEE (reference sequence). The J segment lost 9 bases and the V segment lost 2 bases, leaving 6 bases of the junction unmatched. Only a few counts were recorded for this clonotype. Sequencing used whole blood, obtained at baseline. The clonotype was recovered from an adult who was a healthcare worker with PCR-confirmed SARS-CoV-2 infection or an uninfected control (not recorded which). The chain combines TRBV5-5 with TRBJ1-1, with 8 nucleotides matching TRBD1. CDR3 amino acids: CASSLTGQVKAFF. CDR3 bases: TGTGCCAGCAGCTTAACGGGACAGGTTAAAGCTTTCTTT.